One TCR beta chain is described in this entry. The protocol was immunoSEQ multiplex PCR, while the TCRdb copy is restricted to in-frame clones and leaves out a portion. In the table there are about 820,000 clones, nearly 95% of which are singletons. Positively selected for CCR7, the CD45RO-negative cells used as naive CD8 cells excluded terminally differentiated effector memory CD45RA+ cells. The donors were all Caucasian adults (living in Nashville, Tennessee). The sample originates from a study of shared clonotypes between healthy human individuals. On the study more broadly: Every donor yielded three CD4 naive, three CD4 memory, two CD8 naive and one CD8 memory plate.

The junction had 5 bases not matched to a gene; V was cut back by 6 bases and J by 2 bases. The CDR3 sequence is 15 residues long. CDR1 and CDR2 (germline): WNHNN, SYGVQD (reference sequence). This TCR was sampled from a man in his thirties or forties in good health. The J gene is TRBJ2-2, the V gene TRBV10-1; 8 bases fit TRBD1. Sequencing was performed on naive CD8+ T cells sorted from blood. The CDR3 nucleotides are TGCGCCAGCAGCTTTGGACAGGGAAACACCGGGGAGCTGTTTTTT. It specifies CASSFGQGNTGELFF.